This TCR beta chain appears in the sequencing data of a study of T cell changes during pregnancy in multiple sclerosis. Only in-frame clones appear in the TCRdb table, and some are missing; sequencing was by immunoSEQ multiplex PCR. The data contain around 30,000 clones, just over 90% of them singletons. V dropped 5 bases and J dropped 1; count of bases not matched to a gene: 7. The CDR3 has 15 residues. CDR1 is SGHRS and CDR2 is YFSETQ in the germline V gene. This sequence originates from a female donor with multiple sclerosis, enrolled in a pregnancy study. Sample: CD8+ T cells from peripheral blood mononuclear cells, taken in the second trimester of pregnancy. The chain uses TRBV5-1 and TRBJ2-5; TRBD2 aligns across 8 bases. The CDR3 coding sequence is TGCGCCAGCAGTCTTACTAGCGGACTCCAAGAGACCCAGTACTTC. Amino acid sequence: CASSLTSGLQETQYF.